The clone carrying this T cell receptor beta chain was counted at least ten times. The antigen is not known. This entry is derived from a study of naive and memory T cell subsets. Overall study results and limits: Gini index rose across naive, CM, EM and EMRA in CD4 and CD8. No ground truth validated the naive and memory repertoire findings. Possibly reflecting memory cells re-expressing CD45RA, a few larger clonotypes occurred in naive repertoires, especially CD8.

The beta constant-region primer was an equimolar mix of two oligonucleotides covering TRBC1 and TRBC2. Ligated cDNA was amplified by four rounds of PCR with nested alpha and beta constant-region primers and SP2. TCRdb redid the calling of the UMI-ligation and nested PCR reads with MiXCR, one entry per CDR3 protein. The sample has about 99,000 distinct CDR3 sequences, more than 12% seen once. Overnight CMV lysate stimulation of fresh PBMCs defined donor CMV status by CD4+ IFNgamma. Cells stained for CD3, CD4, CD8, CD45RA and CD27 were sorted into four subsets. Sequencing was performed on naive CD8+ T cells from blood. The origin of this receptor is a human donor in good health.

The CDR3 is CASSLQLHRNTEAFF. CDR3 bases: TGTGCCAGCAGCTTGCAACTCCACAGGAACACTGAAGCTTTCTTT. J is TRBJ1-1 and V is TRBV13, with unresolved D. V was clipped by 3 bases and J by 1 base, with 12 bases between them. This CDR3 region has 15 residues. In germline, CDR1 is PRHDT, CDR2 FYEKMQ (reference sequence). Full variable domain (rest looked up from reference TRBV13 and TRBJ1-1): AAGVIQSPRHLIKEKRETATLKCYPIPRHDTVYWYQQGPGQDPQFLISFYEKMQSDKGSIPDRFSAQQFSDYHSELNMSSLELGDSALYFCASSLQLHRNTEAFFGQGTRLTVV.